This TCR beta chain was identified in a study of cytomegalovirus exposure and HLA in healthy donors. Overall study findings and caveats: Sequencing depth roughly uniform across donors was assumed in presence/absence analyses. In a later analysis, TCR beta V- and J-gene trimming showed a link to a missense DCLRE1C variant. A later analysis reportedly found that, within productive TCRs, an Asian-associated ancestry cluster had fewer N-insertions than the mean observed across the roughly 630 donors.

Notes on this clone: The antigen is not known.

PCR amplification relied on 60 Vbeta primers (plus 13 Jbeta primers). In the original workflow: As a later analysis found, there were 82 million or so unique TCR beta chains, of which approximately 10 million were shared. Produced via immunoSEQ multiplex PCR; TCRdb's table is partial and in-frame only. For V, J and clone size, that table is used; D and trimming come from the DNA. The sample shows approximately 110,000 clones, and about 6.8% sits with its ten largest clones. The V gene's germline CDR1 is SEHNR and CDR2 FQNEAQ (reference sequence). Trimming cost V 5 bases and J 5 bases; bases outside gene matches: 9. The length of the CDR3 is 14 residues.

The chain combines TRBV7-9 with TRBJ2-7; 7 bases match TRBD1. This TCR came from a middle-aged man in good health and CMV-seropositive. The sample comprised PBMCs. The CDR3 region is CASSPGGARDEQYF. The CDR3 DNA reads TGTGCCAGCAGCCCAGGGGGAGCTCGCGACGAGCAGTACTTC. The full variable domain, its missing parts supplied by reference TRBV7-9 and TRBJ2-7, is DTGVSQNPRHKITKRGQNVTFRCDPISEHNRLYWYRQTLGQGPEFLTYFQNEAQLEKSRLLSDRFSAERPKGSFSTLEIQRTEQGDSAMYLCASSPGGARDEQYFGPGTRLTVT.